The sequence of this TCR beta chain was determined in a study of blood T cell repertoires in COVID-19. The CDR3 consists of 15 residues. V was pared by 6 bases and J by 0 bases, with 3 bases of the junction left unmatched. Germline lookup yields CDR1 MNHEY and CDR2 SVGAGI. The protocol was immunoSEQ multiplex PCR, while the TCRdb copy is restricted to in-frame clones and leaves out a portion. The data contain approximately 500,000 clones, about 89% of them singletons. Remarks on this clone: Other DNA sequences from this sample encode an identical CDR3 as well.

The V and J genes are TRBV6-5 and TRBJ1-5; TRBD1 matches at 9 bases. The origin of this receptor is a woman aged 50 to 60 with COVID-19, enrolled during active disease. Material: peripheral blood. This chain's CDR3 is CASSRDRDSNQPQHF. In DNA form, the CDR3 reads TGTGCCAGCAGCCGGGACAGGGATAGCAATCAGCCCCAGCATTTT.